Following are 9 T cell receptor beta chains from one sample sequenced in a study of CXCR3-negative and CXCR3-positive naive CD8 T cells. Each TRB cDNA library was prepared by 5' RACE (with UMI labels). From the 5' RACE reads, TCRdb lists one entry per CDR3 protein and no DNA. This sample contains 92,000 or so distinct CDR3 sequences. The sample taken for sequencing was naive CXCR3- CD8+ T cells from blood. The subset denotes: CD45RO-CCR7+CD27+CD95- naive CD8+ T cells lacking CXCR3 (TNR3-). These TCRs come from a human donor in good health. Some clones in this sample may be carry-over from other donors' samples.

V is TRBV2 and J is TRBJ2-1; TCRdb names TRBD1, which stays unverified in the absence of DNA. The CDR3 extends over 14 amino acids. The V gene's germline CDR1 is SNHLY and CDR2 FYNNEI. CDR3 region: CASSQGSHYNEQFF.

The chain has TRBV29-1 and TRBJ2-2. Germline values: CDR1 SQVTM, CDR2 ANQGSEA. The CDR3 sequence is 12 residues long. CDR3 protein: CSAFGLGGELFF.

This CDR3 is CASSKRKGRYEQYF. The rearrangement joins TRBV21-1 to TRBJ2-7; TCRdb indicates TRBD2, and absent DNA this call remains unverified. TRBV21-1 is classified as a pseudogene. CDR3 length: 14 amino acids.

The chain uses TRBV28 and TRBJ1-2. CDR1 is MDHEN and CDR2 is SYDVKM in the germline V gene. The CDR3 is 15 residues long. CDR3 sequence reads: CASSLISDHNYGYTF.

The V call is TRBV5-4, the J call TRBJ2-7; TCRdb lists TRBD1, though no DNA is available to test this call. This CDR3 is built from 13 residues. Per germline, CDR1 SGHNT and CDR2 YYREEE (reference sequence). This CDR3 reads CASGTGISYEQYF.

The chain is built from TRBV3-1 and TRBJ2-3. CDR3 length equals 15 residues. The V gene's germline CDR1 is LGHDT and CDR2 YNNKEL (reference sequence). CDR3 sequence: CASSHKNSLTDTQYF.

V gene TRBV15 combines with J gene TRBJ2-2; TCRdb outputs TRBD2, but without DNA this stays unchecked. The CDR3 runs to 17 residues. Germline CDR1 is LNHNV and CDR2 is YYDKDF (reference sequence). CDR3 in amino acids: CATSRPAGGLDTGELFF. Filled out from reference TRBV15 and TRBJ2-2, the complete variable domain reads DAMVIQNPRYQVTQFGKPVTLSCSQTLNHNVMYWYQQKSSQAPKLLFHYYDKDFNNEADTPDNFQSRRPNTSFCFLDIRSPGLGDTAMYLCATSRPAGGLDTGELFFGEGSRLTVL.

The chain couples TRBV14 to TRBJ2-7; as DNA is missing, the TRBD1 call by TCRdb cannot be tested. Per germline, CDR1 SGHDN and CDR2 FVKESK. This CDR3 is 15 amino acids long. The CDR3: CASSYGAGGSYEQYF.

The chain joins TRBV7-9 to TRBJ2-3; there is no DNA to check the TCRdb D call of TRBD1. The CDR3 spans 13 residues. Germline loops: CDR1 SEHNR, CDR2 FQNEAQ (reference sequence). The CDR3 loop reads CARSGGPTDTQYF.